The rows below give T cell receptor beta chains drawn from one sample of a study of blood T cell repertoires in COVID-19. The repertoire was sequenced with immunoSEQ multiplex PCR; TCRdb's copy has only in-frame clones and lacks some. The data hold some 270,000 clones, with 70% to 90% observed a single time. Input material: PBMCs or T cells enriched from blood (not recorded which). These receptor sequences come from a woman aged 25 to 45 who had recovered from COVID-19. Each CDR3 is given with its conserved first and last residue. Each record gives: D gene, clone size, V gene, J gene, CDR3 DNA, CDR3 protein. The D gene is left open where the match is weak. Clone size appears in some rows only: once, few, many, or a class for an expanded clone.

>TRBD2|few|TRBV6-5|TRBJ2-1
TGTGCCAGCAGTTACTCCGGGACTAGGGTCTACAATGAGCAGTTCTTC
CASSYSGTRVYNEQFF
>.|once|TRBV5-1|TRBJ2-3
TGCGCCAGCAGCCTACCTAACACAGGGACTACTAGCACAGATACGCAGTATTTT
CASSLPNTGTTSTDTQYF
>.|.|TRBV9|TRBJ2-7
TGTGCCAGCAGCGTAGGGGGCCACGGCGAGCAGTACTTC
CASSVGGHGEQYF
>.|.|TRBV19|TRBJ1-5
TGTGCCAGTAAAAGGGAGCAGGGAGGAGGTCAGCCCCAGCATTTT
CASKREQGGGQPQHF
>.|.|TRBV28|TRBJ2-2
TGTGCCAGCAGTTTTTTTCCCGACACCGGGGAGCTGTTTTTT
CASSFFPDTGELFF
>TRBD2|.|TRBV4-2|TRBJ2-3
TGTGCCAGCAGCCAAGTGGGAGTAGCGGGGCTCGATTCAGATACGCAGTATTTT
CASSQVGVAGLDSDTQYF
>.|once|TRBV18|TRBJ2-7
TGTGCCAGCTCACCGATAGGAGGCGGGTACGTCTACGAGCAGTACTTC
CASSPIGGGYVYEQYF
>TRBD1|.|TRBV5-1|TRBJ1-2
TGCGCCAGCAGCCCCAGGACAGGGAACTATGGCTACACCTTC
CASSPRTGNYGYTF
>.|few|TRBV2|TRBJ2-5
TGTGCCAGCAGTGTCGCGGAGACCCAGTACTTC
CASSVAETQYF
>TRBD1|.|TRBV24-1|TRBJ2-5
TGTGCCACCAGTGATTTTGGAAAGGGGGCGGAAGAGACCCAGTACTTC
CATSDFGKGAEETQYF
>TRBD1|few|TRBV6-6|TRBJ1-5
TGTGCCAGCAGTCGAGACGGGACAGGGCCTCATAGCAATCAGCCCCAGCATTTT
CASSRDGTGPHSNQPQHF
>TRBD1|.|TRBV6-5|TRBJ1-1
TGTGCCAGCACCTCATCGGACAGGGGAATCGAAGCTTTCTTT
CASTSSDRGIEAFF
>.|.|TRBV6-5|TRBJ1-1
TGTGCCAGCAGTTACTTGCAGGGGAACACTGAAGCTTTCTTT
CASSYLQGNTEAFF
>TRBD1|.|TRBV4-1|TRBJ1-1
TGCGCCAGCAGCCAAGATTATTTCGCAAGGGACAGATATATGAACACTGAAGCTTTCTTT
CASSQDYFARDRYMNTEAFF
>TRBD1|.|TRBV19|TRBJ1-6
TGTGCCAGTAGCGTGGACAGGTTGGGATCACCCCTCCACTTT
CASSVDRLGSPLHF
>TRBD1|.|TRBV30|TRBJ1-4
TGTGCCTGGAGTGCATACGTACAGGGGGGGGTTGAAAAACTGTTTTTT
CAWSAYVQGGVEKLFF
>.|.|TRBV3-1/TRBV3-2|TRBJ1-4
TGTGCCAGCAGCGAGACAGTAACTAATGAAAAACTGTTTTTT
CASSETVTNEKLFF
>.|.|TRBV6-6|TRBJ2-1
TGTGCCAGCAGTCCCATATGGGCAGGGTCGATACCCTACAATGAGCAGTTCTTC
CASSPIWAGSIPYNEQFF
>TRBD1|.|TRBV28|TRBJ1-1
TGTGCCAGCAGTCCTGACAGGGGGCGCAGATACGAAGCTTTCTTT
CASSPDRGRRYEAFF
>.|.|TRBV19|TRBJ2-7
TGTGCCAGTAGTCCGGGGGTCTACGAGCAGTACTTC
CASSPGVYEQYF
>.|.|TRBV21-1|TRBJ1-3
TGTGCCAGCAGCAAAGCTCCCAGGAGGGTATGCGGAAACACCATATATTTT
CASSKAPRRVCGNTIYF
>.|.|TRBV12-3/TRBV12-4|TRBJ2-7
TGTGCCAGCAGTTTAGGAGTAACCTACGAGCAGTACTTC
CASSLGVTYEQYF
>TRBD1|.|TRBV27|TRBJ1-1
TGTGCCAGCAGTTTAGAGACAGGGGTGAGGGGTACTGAAGCTTTCTTT
CASSLETGVRGTEAFF
>.|.|TRBV6-5|TRBJ1-1
TGTGCCAGCAGTTACTCAGGGGGGAACACTGAAGCTTTCTTT
CASSYSGGNTEAFF
>.|.|TRBV6-4|TRBJ1-1
TGTGCCAGCAGAAAAACGGCAGGGGCTGAAGCTTTCTTT
CASRKTAGAEAFF
>.|.|TRBV9|TRBJ2-5
TGTGCCAGCAACCCCAGGGGTCGAGAGACCCAGTACTTC
CASNPRGRETQYF
>.|.|TRBV4-1|TRBJ1-4
TGCGCCAGCATGCCCACCGCCAGGGGCGTTCGGGAAAAACTGTTTTTT
CASMPTARGVREKLFF
>.|.|TRBV11-1|TRBJ1-2
TGTGCCAGCAGCTTAAGTCCTCCAGGGGACTATGGCTACACCTTC
CASSLSPPGDYGYTF
>TRBD1|.|TRBV5-6|TRBJ2-1
TGTGCCAGCAGCCTAACCGGGACAGGAGGGACTGGCGATGAGCAGTTCTTC
CASSLTGTGGTGDEQFF